A single sample is the source of the 13 T cell receptor beta chains below, sequenced in a study of a mutant IDH1 vaccine in newly diagnosed glioma. No antigens are known for them. Assay used: immunoSEQ multiplex PCR; TCRdb lists only in-frame clones, some missing. The data show 35,000 to 45,000 clones, roughly 82% seen once. Described time point: week 47, end of study. A 20-mer mutant IDH1 peptide at 300 ug was injected subcutaneously with topical imiquimod. The sample was PBMCs, taken from a glioma patient whose treatment included an IDH1 peptide vaccine. The receptor source for this set is a man aged 35-49 years with glioma.

J is TRBJ1-4 and V is TRBV7-9, with TRBD1 identical over 7 bases. The junction had 6 bases not matched to a gene; V was cut back by 5 bases and J by 3 bases. Germline loops: CDR1 SEHNR, CDR2 FQNEAQ (reference sequence). The CDR3 runs 15 residues. CDR3 in DNA: TGTGCCAGCAGCATACGACAGGGTTCTAATGAAAAACTGTTTTTT. Protein sequence: CASSIRQGSNEKLFF. Using reference TRBV7-9 and TRBJ1-4 for the parts outside the CDR3, the full variable domain is DTGVSQNPRHKITKRGQNVTFRCDPISEHNRLYWYRQTLGQGPEFLTYFQNEAQLEKSRLLSDRFSAERPKGSFSTLEIQRTEQGDSAMYLCASSIRQGSNEKLFFGSGTQLSVL.

This clone was seen only once. J is TRBJ2-5 and V is TRBV7-9, with 7 positions matching TRBD1. This CDR3 has 14 residues. Looked up from germline, CDR1 is SEHNR and CDR2 is FQNEAQ (reference sequence). Trimming cost V 3 bases and J 5 bases; bases outside gene matches: 6. CDR3 in DNA: TGTGCCAGCAGCTTTCCCAAGGGGGCGGAGACCCAGTACTTC. Its translation is CASSFPKGAETQYF.

The V and J genes are TRBV5-5 and TRBJ1-6; D ambiguous. V was shortened by 5 bases and J by 5 bases, with 17 bases between the two germline ends. The germline V gene has CDR1 SGHKS and CDR2 YYEKEE (reference sequence). The CDR3 covers 16 residues. As DNA, the CDR3 is TGTGCCAGCAGTCCCCAGGTGTTGACGAATAATTCACCCCTCCACTTT. Amino acid sequence: CASSPQVLTNNSPLHF.

This sequence joins TRBV7-2 and TRBJ2-1; TRBD2 matches at 13 bases. The CDR3 is 15 residues long. CDR1 is SGHTA and CDR2 is FQGNSA in the germline V gene. V shed 3 bases and J 8 bases; nucleotides not matched to a gene: 4. CDR3 in DNA: TGTGCCAGCAGCTTCGGACTAGCGGGAGTGGATGAGCAGTTCTTC. Encoded protein: CASSFGLAGVDEQFF.

V and J are TRBV11-2 and TRBJ1-1, with a weak D call TRBD1 (6 bases). V dropped 10 bases and J dropped 1 base, with 16 bases sitting between them. Germline V lookup: CDR1 SGHAT, CDR2 FQNNGV. The CDR3 has 14 residues. CDR3 protein: CATSPGTSNTEAFF. In nucleotides, the CDR3 is TGTGCCACCAGTCCTGGGACATCGAACACTGAAGCTTTCTTT.

V and J are TRBV5-5 and TRBJ1-5; D ambiguous. The length of the CDR3 is 15 residues. Deletions cut 2 bases from V and 3 bases from J, with 12 bases between. Germline V gives CDR1 SGHKS, CDR2 YYEKEE (reference sequence). In DNA form, the CDR3 reads TGTGCCAGCAGCTTCGCGGACGGTAACAATCAGCCCCAGCATTTT. Translating gives CASSFADGNNQPQHF.

The rearrangement joins TRBV30 to TRBJ2-2, with D possibly called TRBD1 or TRBD2 (5 bases each). V dropped 0 bases and J dropped 6 bases, with 8 bases sitting between them. From germline, CDR1 is GTSNPN and CDR2 SVGIG (reference sequence). The CDR3 is made up of 13 amino acids. CDR3 bases: TGTGCCTGGAGTGTACTAGGGGCCGGGGAGCTGTTTTTT. Amino acid sequence: CAWSVLGAGELFF.

The chain recombines TRBV5-1 with TRBJ2-7; TRBD2 matches 7 bases. The CDR3 consists of 15 residues. Trimming cost V 0 bases and J 2 bases; bases outside gene matches: 5. Germline-derived CDR1 and CDR2 are SGHRS and YFSETQ. CDR3 region: CASSLASGLTYEQYF. The CDR3 DNA is TGCGCCAGCAGCTTGGCTAGCGGCCTAACCTACGAGCAGTACTTC.

The V gene is TRBV6-5, the J gene TRBJ2-5, with TRBD1 matching over 9 bases. CDR3 length: 12 amino acids. In germline, CDR1 is MNHEY, CDR2 SVGAGI. Germline trimming cut 2 bases from V and 12 bases from J; bases unmatched to any gene: 4. CDR3 sequence: CASSYRDREKYF. In DNA form, the CDR3 reads TGTGCCAGCAGTTACCGGGACAGGGAAAAGTACTTC.

This clone was observed once. This chain uses TRBV5-1 with TRBJ2-3; D tentatively fits TRBD1 or TRBD2 (6 bases each). V lost 0 bases and J 3 bases, leaving 17 bases between the germline ends. The V gene's germline CDR1 is SGHRS and CDR2 YFSETQ. The CDR3 spans 17 residues. CDR3 nucleotides: TGCGCCAGCAGCTTGGGGATAGCGGAGAGGGGGACAGATACGCAGTATTTT. Its translation: CASSLGIAERGTDTQYF. The variable domain in full, completed from reference TRBV5-1 and TRBJ2-3, reads KAGVTQTPRYLIKTRGQQVTLSCSPISGHRSVSWYQQTPGQGLQFLFEYFSETQRNKGNFPGRFSGRQFSNSRSEMNVSTLELGDSALYLCASSLGIAERGTDTQYFGPGTRLTVL.

The chain uses TRBV28 and TRBJ2-1; TRBD1 aligns across 8 bases. Germline V lookup: CDR1 MDHEN, CDR2 SYDVKM. Germline trimming cut 8 bases from V and 12 bases from J; bases unmatched to any gene: 15. This CDR3 is 14 amino acids long. The CDR3 DNA reads TGTGCCAGCGAAGCTCCGGGGACAGGCCGGCCGCAGTTCTTC. Translation: CASEAPGTGRPQFF.

This clone was seen a single time. The rearrangement joins TRBV9 to TRBJ2-1, with TRBD2 matching 9 bases. The CDR3 totals 15 residues. The germline gives CDR1 SGDLS, CDR2 YYNGEE. V shed 3 bases, J shed 4 bases, and the junction held 5 bases outside the gene matches. The CDR3 DNA follows: TGTGCCAGCAGCGGTATAGCGGGAGTATACAATGAGCAGTTCTTC. Its translation: CASSGIAGVYNEQFF. Looking up the rest from reference TRBV9 and TRBJ2-1 gives the full variable domain: DSGVTQTPKHLITATGQRVTLRCSPRSGDLSVYWYQQSLDQGLQFLIQYYNGEERAKGNILERFSAQQFPDLHSELNLSSLELGDSALYFCASSGIAGVYNEQFFGPGTRLTVL.

The chain recombines TRBV6-5 with TRBJ2-1; TRBD1 is a possible D gene (5 bases). There are 15 residues in the CDR3. CDR1 and CDR2 from the germline V gene are MNHEY and SVGAGI. Trimming cost V 6 bases and J 5 bases, with 17 bases left between them. The CDR3 region has the DNA TGTGCCAGCAGCCCCGGGCAGGGTGTGCACAATGAGCAGTTCTTC. Translating gives CASSPGQGVHNEQFF.